Given below is one T cell receptor (beta chain) in context. Its matching antigen is unknown. This entry is derived from a study of T cells in lung cancer brain metastases. Study-level information: About 85% of the 20 patients had smoked, with a median of around 40 pack-years.

Findings of the study overall: DNA fragmentation in FFPE samples may have prevented full retrieval of the infiltrating T cell repertoire.

CDR3 size: 14 residues. V was cut by 2 bases and J by 1 base, with 8 bases left in between. The germline gives CDR1 KGHSH, CDR2 LQKENI. No patient had a history of multiple malignancies, as such patients were excluded. Genomic DNA input was about 2.24 to 5 ug, equal within pairs. Sequencing was performed with immunoSEQ multiplex PCR; in TCRdb, only in-frame clones are kept and a portion is missing. The table records over 3,500 clones, nearly 90% of them present only once. This chain uses TRBV18 with TRBJ2-5, with D tentatively TRBD1 (6 bases). The source is a woman aged 50 to 60 with non-small cell lung cancer. Sequencing was done on a sample of tumor tissue from the primary lung tumor. CDR3 protein: CASSPGQFQETQYF. CDR3 nucleotides: TGTGCCAGCTCACCAGGACAGTTCCAAGAGACCCAGTACTTC.